This TCR beta chain is from a study of OX40 agonist ivuxolimab in advanced cancers. Across the whole study: Cancers in dose escalation were hepatocellular, melanoma, renal cell and head and neck.

On this clone itself: Additional DNA sequences in this sample encode the identical CDR3.

The germline V gene has CDR1 MNHEY and CDR2 SMNVEV (reference sequence). The CDR3 is 15 residues long. V was clipped by 2 bases and J by 10 bases; unmatched bases: 7. Patients with a history of autoimmune disease or on systemic immunosuppression were excluded. Measured with immunoSEQ multiplex PCR; TCRdb has only the in-frame clones, and not every one. Of 20,000 to 25,000 clones in the sample, under 80% were seen once. The material sequenced was CD4+ or CD8+ T cells sorted from blood, taken in a trial of the OX40 agonist ivuxolimab. V is TRBV27 and J is TRBJ1-4; the match to TRBD1 covers 10 bases. The sequence was obtained from an adult with an advanced solid tumor such as melanoma, head and neck, liver or kidney cancer. The CDR3 sequence: CASSLARTGGGKLFF. As DNA, the CDR3 is TGTGCCAGCAGTTTAGCCAGGACAGGGGGGGGAAAACTGTTTTTT. Together with reference TRBV27 and TRBJ1-4, the CDR3 gives the full variable domain: EAQVTQNPRYLITVTGKKLTVTCSQNMNHEYMSWYRQDPGLGLRQIYYSMNVEVTDKGDVPEGYKVSRKEKRNFPLILESPSPNQTSLYFCASSLARTGGGKLFFGSGTQLSVL.